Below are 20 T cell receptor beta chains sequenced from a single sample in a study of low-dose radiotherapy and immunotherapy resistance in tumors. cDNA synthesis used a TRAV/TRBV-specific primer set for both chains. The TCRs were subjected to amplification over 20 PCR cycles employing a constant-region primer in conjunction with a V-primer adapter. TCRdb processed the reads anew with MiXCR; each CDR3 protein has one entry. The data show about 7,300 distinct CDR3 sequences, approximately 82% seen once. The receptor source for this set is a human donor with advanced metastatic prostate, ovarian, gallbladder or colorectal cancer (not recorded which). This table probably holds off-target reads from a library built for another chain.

CDR3 amino acids: CASRIGGAGETQYF. The DNA of the CDR3 is TGTGCCAGCAGAATCGGGGGGGCCGGGGAGACCCAGTACTTC. The J gene is TRBJ2-5, the V gene TRBV7-2; 8 bases fit TRBD2. V was pared by 6 bases and J by 5 bases, with 8 bases of the junction left unmatched. There are 14 residues in the CDR3. CDR1 and CDR2 from the germline V gene are SGHTA and FQGNSA. The full variable domain, its missing parts supplied by reference TRBV7-2 and TRBJ2-5, is GAGVSQSPSNKVTEKGKDVELRCDPISGHTALYWYRQSLGQGLEFLIYFQGNSAPDKSGLPSDRFSAERTGGSVSTLTIQRTQQEDSAVYLCASRIGGAGETQYFGPGTRLLVL.

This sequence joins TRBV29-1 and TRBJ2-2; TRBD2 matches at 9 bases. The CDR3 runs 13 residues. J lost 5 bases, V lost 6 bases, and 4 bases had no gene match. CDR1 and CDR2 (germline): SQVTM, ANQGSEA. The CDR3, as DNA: TGCAGCGTAGGTAGCGGGGGAACCGGGGAGCTGTTTTTT. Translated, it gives CSVGSGGTGELFF.

CDR3 nucleotide sequence: TGTGCCAGCAGCTCCTCCCCTTTCCATGAGCAGTTCTTC. Its protein is CASSSSPFHEQFF. The rearrangement uses TRBV7-3 and TRBJ2-1; D remains unclear. Trimming removed 4 bases at V and 8 bases at J, with 12 bases between. Looked up from germline, CDR1 is SGHTA and CDR2 is FQGTGA. The CDR3 loop spans 13 amino acids.

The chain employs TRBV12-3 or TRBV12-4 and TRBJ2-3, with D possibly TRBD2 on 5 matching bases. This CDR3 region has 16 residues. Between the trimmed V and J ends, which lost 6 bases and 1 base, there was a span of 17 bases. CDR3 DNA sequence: TGTGCCAGCAGCACCCGCCGGGGTGTCGGCACAGATACGCAGTATTTT. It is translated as CASSTRRGVGTDTQYF.

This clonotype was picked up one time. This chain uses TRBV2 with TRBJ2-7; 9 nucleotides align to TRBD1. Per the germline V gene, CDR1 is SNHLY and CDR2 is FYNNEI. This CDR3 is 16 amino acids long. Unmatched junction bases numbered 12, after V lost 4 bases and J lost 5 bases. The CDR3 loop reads CASSGGAGQGLDEQYF. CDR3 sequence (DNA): TGTGCCAGCAGTGGGGGGGCCGGACAGGGGCTAGACGAGCAGTACTTC.

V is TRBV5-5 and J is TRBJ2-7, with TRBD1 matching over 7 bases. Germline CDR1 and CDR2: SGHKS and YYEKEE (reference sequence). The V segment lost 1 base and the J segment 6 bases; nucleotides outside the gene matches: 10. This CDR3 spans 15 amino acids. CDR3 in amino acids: CASSLTGAPAIEQYF. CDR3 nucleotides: TGTGCCAGCAGCTTGACAGGGGCCCCAGCTATCGAGCAGTACTTC.

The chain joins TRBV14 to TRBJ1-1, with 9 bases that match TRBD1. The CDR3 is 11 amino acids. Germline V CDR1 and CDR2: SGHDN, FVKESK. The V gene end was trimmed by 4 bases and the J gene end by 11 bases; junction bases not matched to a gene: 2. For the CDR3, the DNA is TGTGCCAGCAGCCCCGGGACAGGGGCTTTCTTT. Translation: CASSPGTGAFF.

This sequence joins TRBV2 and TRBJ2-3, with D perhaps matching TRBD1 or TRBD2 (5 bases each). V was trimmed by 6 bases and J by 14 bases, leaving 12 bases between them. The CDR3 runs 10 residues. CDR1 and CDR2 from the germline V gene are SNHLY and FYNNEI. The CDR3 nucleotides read TGTGCCAGCAGCGGGACCCGCGCGTATTTT. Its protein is CASSGTRAYF.

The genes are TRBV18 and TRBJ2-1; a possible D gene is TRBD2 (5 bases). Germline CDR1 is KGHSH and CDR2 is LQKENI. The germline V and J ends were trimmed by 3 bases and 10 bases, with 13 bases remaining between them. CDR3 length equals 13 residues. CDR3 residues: CASSPGERTEQFF. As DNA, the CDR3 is TGTGCCAGCTCACCCGGGGAACGAACCGAGCAGTTCTTC.

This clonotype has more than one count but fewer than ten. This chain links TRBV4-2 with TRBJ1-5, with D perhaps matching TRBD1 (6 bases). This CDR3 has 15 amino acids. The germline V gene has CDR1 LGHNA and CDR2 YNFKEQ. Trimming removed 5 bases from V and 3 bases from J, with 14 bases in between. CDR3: CASSWTETSNQPQHF. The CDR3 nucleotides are TGTGCCAGCAGCTGGACAGAAACATCCAATCAGCCCCAGCATTTT.

The CDR3 coding sequence is TGTGCCAGCAGTGAAGTGAGGGACACCCGCTCCACAGATACGCAGTATTTT. Protein product: CASSEVRDTRSTDTQYF. This chain links TRBV2 with TRBJ2-3; possible D gene TRBD1, 6 bases. The germline gives CDR1 SNHLY, CDR2 FYNNEI. V was pared by 1 base and J by 2 bases, with 16 bases between. The CDR3 covers 17 residues.

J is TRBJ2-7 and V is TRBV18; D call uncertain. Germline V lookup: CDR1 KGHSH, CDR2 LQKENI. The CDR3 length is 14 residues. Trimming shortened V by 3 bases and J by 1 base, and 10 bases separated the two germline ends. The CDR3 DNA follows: TGTGCCAGCTCACCCGCCGGTCAGTCCTACGAGCAGTACTTC. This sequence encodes CASSPAGQSYEQYF.

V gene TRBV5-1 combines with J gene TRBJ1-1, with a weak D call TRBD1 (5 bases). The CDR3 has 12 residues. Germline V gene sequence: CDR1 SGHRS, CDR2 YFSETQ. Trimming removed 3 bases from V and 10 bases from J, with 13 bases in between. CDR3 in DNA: TGCGCCAGCAGCTCCGGAGGGGAATCAGCTTTCTTT. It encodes CASSSGGESAFF. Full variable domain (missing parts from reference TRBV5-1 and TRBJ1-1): KAGVTQTPRYLIKTRGQQVTLSCSPISGHRSVSWYQQTPGQGLQFLFEYFSETQRNKGNFPGRFSGRQFSNSRSEMNVSTLELGDSALYLCASSSGGESAFFGQGTRLTVV.

CDR3 DNA: TGTGCCAGTAGTACCTACAGCGATCAGCCCCAGCATTTT. Translated, it gives CASSTYSDQPQHF. The chain couples TRBV19 to TRBJ1-5; D ambiguous. The germline V gene has CDR1 LNHDA and CDR2 SQIVND (reference sequence). Trimming pared 4 bases from V and 5 bases from J, leaving 9 bases between. CDR3 length: 13 residues.

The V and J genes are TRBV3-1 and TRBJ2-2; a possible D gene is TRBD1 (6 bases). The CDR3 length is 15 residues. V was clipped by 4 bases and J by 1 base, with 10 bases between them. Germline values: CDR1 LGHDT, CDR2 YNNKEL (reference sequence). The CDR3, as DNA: TGTGCCAGCAGCCGGGGGCGAATGAACACCGGGGAGCTGTTTTTT. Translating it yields CASSRGRMNTGELFF.

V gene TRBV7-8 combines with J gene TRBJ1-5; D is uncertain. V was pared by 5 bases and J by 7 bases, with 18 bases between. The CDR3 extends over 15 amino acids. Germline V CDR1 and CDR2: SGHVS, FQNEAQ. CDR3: CASSLRVVGEQPQHF. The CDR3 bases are TGTGCCAGCAGCCTCCGAGTGGTTGGGGAACAGCCCCAGCATTTT. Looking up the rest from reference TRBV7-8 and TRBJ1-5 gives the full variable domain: GAGVSQSPRYKVAKRGQDVALRCDPISGHVSLFWYQQALGQGPEFLTYFQNEAQLDKSGLPSDRFFAERPEGSVSTLKIQRTQQEDSAVYLCASSLRVVGEQPQHFGDGTRLSIL.

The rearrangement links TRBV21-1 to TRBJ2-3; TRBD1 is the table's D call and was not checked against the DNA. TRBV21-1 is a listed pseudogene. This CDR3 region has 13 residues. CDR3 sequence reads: CATRTAGADTQYF. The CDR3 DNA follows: TGTGCCACCAGAACGGCAGGGGCAGATACGCAGTATTTT.

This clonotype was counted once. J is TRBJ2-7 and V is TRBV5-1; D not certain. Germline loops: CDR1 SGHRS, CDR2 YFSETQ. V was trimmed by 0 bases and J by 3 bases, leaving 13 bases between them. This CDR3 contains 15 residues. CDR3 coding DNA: TGCGCCAGCAGCTTGGGGGTACGGTTCGACTACGAGCAGTACTTC. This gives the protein CASSLGVRFDYEQYF. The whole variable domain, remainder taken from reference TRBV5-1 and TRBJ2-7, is KAGVTQTPRYLIKTRGQQVTLSCSPISGHRSVSWYQQTPGQGLQFLFEYFSETQRNKGNFPGRFSGRQFSNSRSEMNVSTLELGDSALYLCASSLGVRFDYEQYFGPGTRLTVT.

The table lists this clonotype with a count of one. CDR3 loop: CASSHPDRAGTDTQYF. CDR3 bases: TGCGCCAGCAGCCACCCGGACAGGGCGGGCACAGATACGCAGTATTTT. This chain links TRBV4-1 with TRBJ2-3; TRBD1 matches 8 bases. The trim removed 3 bases at V and 1 base at J, leaving 6 bases unmatched. Germline V gene sequence: CDR1 MGHRA, CDR2 YSYEKL. CDR3 size: 16 residues.

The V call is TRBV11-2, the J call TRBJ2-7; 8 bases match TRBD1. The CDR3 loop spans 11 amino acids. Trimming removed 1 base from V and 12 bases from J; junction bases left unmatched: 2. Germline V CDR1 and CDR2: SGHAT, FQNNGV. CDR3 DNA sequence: TGTGCCAGCAGCTTAGGCGGGACAGGGTACTTC. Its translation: CASSLGGTGYF.